This entry lists 16 T cell receptor beta chains sequenced from one sample in a study of shared clonotypes between healthy human individuals. Sequenced by immunoSEQ multiplex PCR; TCRdb stores in-frame clones only, minus some. The sample holds some 690,000 clones, around 91% seen once. Sequencing used memory CD8+ T cells from PBMCs. Regarding subset: CD45RO+ cells pooled with CCR7-negative TemRA cells. The receptors originated from a man between 18 and 29 years old in good health. Some clones in this sample may be carry-over from other donors' samples.

V and J are TRBV28 and TRBJ2-7; possibly TRBD2 for D (6 bases). This CDR3 has 12 residues. In germline, CDR1 is MDHEN, CDR2 SYDVKM. V lost 6 bases and J lost 3, with 9 bases in between. In DNA, the CDR3 is TGTGCCAGCAGATGGGGGGACTACGAGCAGTACTTC. Translation gives CASRWGDYEQYF.

The chain links TRBV5-6 to TRBJ1-2; tentative D call: TRBD1 (6 bases). V was clipped by 1 base and J by 4 bases, with 11 bases between them. Germline V gene sequence: CDR1 SGHDT, CDR2 YYEEEE. This CDR3 is 14 amino acids long. CDR3 sequence: CASSLFGGGYGYTF. The DNA for the CDR3 is TGTGCCAGCAGCTTGTTCGGGGGCGGCTATGGCTACACCTTC.

This clone was seen a few times. This chain uses TRBV30 with TRBJ1-5; perhaps TRBD1 as D (5 bases). The CDR3 covers 13 residues. The germline CDR1 and CDR2 sequences are GTSNPN and SVGIG (reference sequence). Trimming removed 6 bases from V and 2 bases from J, with 11 bases in between. The CDR3 DNA is TGTGCCTGTCTCACAGGTGGCAATCAGCCCCAGCATTTT. This encodes CACLTGGNQPQHF.

The sample holds one count of this clone. The chain joins TRBV7-9 to TRBJ2-1; weak D call: TRBD1 (6 bases). The CDR3 has 15 amino acids. Germline CDR1 SEHNR, CDR2 FQNEAQ (reference sequence). Trimming removed 1 base from V and 7 bases from J, with 14 bases in between. The chain's CDR3 is CASSLGARRGNEQFF. The DNA of the CDR3 is TGTGCCAGCAGCTTAGGGGCTAGAAGGGGGAATGAGCAGTTCTTC.

CDR3 DNA: TGCAGCGTCGGGGACTCTATGCTCGCCGGGGAGCTGTTTTTT. Translating gives CSVGDSMLAGELFF. This chain joins TRBV29-1 and TRBJ2-2; perhaps TRBD2 as D (6 bases). Trimming removed 6 bases from V and 6 bases from J, with 17 bases in between. CDR1 is SQVTM, CDR2 ANQGSEA, per germline. The CDR3 extends over 14 amino acids.

The V call is TRBV28, the J call TRBJ2-5; D remains unclear. Gene TRBJ2-7 matches the end of the DNA better, so the J call may be wrong. CDR1 and CDR2 from the germline V gene are MDHEN and SYDVKM. This CDR3 region has 15 residues. For the CDR3, the DNA is TGTGCCAGCAGTCCTGAGGACCGTCAAGCCTACGAGCAGTACTTC. This translates into CASSPEDRQAYEQYF.

The J gene is TRBJ2-1, the V gene TRBV7-8; 7 bases agree with TRBD2. V dropped 5 bases and J dropped 5; count of bases not matched to a gene: 9. Germline V gives CDR1 SGHVS, CDR2 FQNEAQ. The CDR3 covers 15 residues. The CDR3 region is CASSGNGGSHNEQFF. The CDR3 DNA reads as TGTGCCAGCAGCGGAAACGGCGGGAGCCACAATGAGCAGTTCTTC.

CDR3 DNA sequence: TGCGCCAGCAGCCATAGTGGGACAGCCTCTGCCTACGAGCAGTACTTC. Its protein product is CASSHSGTASAYEQYF. The genes are TRBV4-1 and TRBJ2-7, with TRBD1 matching 7 bases. The ends lost 3 bases at V and 2 bases at J; junction bases unmatched: 10. Germline values: CDR1 MGHRA, CDR2 YSYEKL. The CDR3 consists of 16 residues.

The rearrangement uses TRBV7-8 and TRBJ2-7, with a weak D call TRBD1 (6 bases). Trimming pared 2 bases from V and 7 bases from J, leaving 18 bases between. CDR1 SGHVS and CDR2 FQNEAQ come from the germline V gene. The CDR3 is 15 residues long. The CDR3 protein is CASSLIRQVLGEQYF. The CDR3, as DNA: TGTGCCAGCAGCTTAATTCGACAGGTCCTAGGGGAGCAGTACTTC.

The chain couples TRBV21-1 to TRBJ2-5. TRBV21-1 represents a pseudogene. The length of the CDR3 is 9 residues. The CDR3 bases are TGTGCCAGAGGGGAGACCCGGTACTTC. This gives the protein CARGETRYF.

This chain joins TRBV5-6 and TRBJ1-5, with unresolved D. The CDR3 covers 16 residues. With 4 bases removed from V and 0 bases from J, the gap between germline ends came to 14 bases. CDR1 is SGHDT and CDR2 is YYEEEE in the germline V gene. This CDR3 reads CASSPLGSFSNQPQHF. DNA for the CDR3: TGTGCCAGCAGCCCTCTTGGTAGTTTTAGCAATCAGCCCCAGCATTTT.

This chain connects TRBV6-5 to TRBJ2-1; possible D gene TRBD2, 6 bases. In germline, CDR1 is MNHEY, CDR2 SVGAGI. The CDR3 has 16 amino acids. V was shortened by 2 bases and J by 6 bases, with 17 bases between the two germline ends. The CDR3 region is CASSYGLLTSPNEQFF. The CDR3 bases are TGTGCCAGCAGTTACGGCTTACTAACTAGCCCCAATGAGCAGTTCTTC.

On this clone: The junction differs from germline at one of its ends, possibly a read error. The chain uses TRBV6-1 and TRBJ1-1; possible D gene TRBD1, 5 bases. This CDR3 is built from 13 residues. Germline CDR1 reads MNHNS; CDR2 reads SASEGT. The CDR3 DNA is TGTGCCGGCAGTGGCAGGGAAAACACTGAAGCTTTCTTT. Translating it yields CAGSGRENTEAFF.

The CDR3 DNA reads as TGTGCCAGTAGGGGGACGGAGAACACTGAAGCTTTCTTT. Protein product: CASRGTENTEAFF. The chain recombines TRBV19 with TRBJ1-1, with a tentative D call TRBD1 (5 bases). The germline V gene encodes CDR1 LNHDA and CDR2 SQIVND (reference sequence). Trimming took 6 bases from V and 1 from J, leaving 9 bases between them. The CDR3 loop spans 13 amino acids. Supplemented by reference TRBV19 and TRBJ1-1, the full variable domain reads DGGITQSPKYLFRKEGQNVTLSCEQNLNHDAMYWYRQDPGQGLRLIYYSQIVNDFQKGDIAEGYSVSREKKESFPLTVTSAQKNPTAFYLCASRGTENTEAFFGQGTRLTVV.

The chain couples TRBV18 to TRBJ2-7, with D perhaps being TRBD1 or TRBD2 (6 bases each). Germline CDR1 is KGHSH and CDR2 is LQKENI. The CDR3 loop spans 14 amino acids. V shed 2 bases and J shed 0 bases, with 8 bases lying between them. The CDR3 DNA is TGTGCCAGCTCACCAAGGGGGGACTCCTACGAGCAGTACTTC. Protein: CASSPRGDSYEQYF.

The chain combines TRBV7-2 with TRBJ2-7, with D possibly being TRBD2 (7 bases). This CDR3 contains 17 residues. Germline V gene sequence: CDR1 SGHTA, CDR2 FQGNSA. Between the trimmed V and J ends, which lost 3 bases and 3 bases, there was a span of 21 bases. CDR3 residues: CASSFPGEGGLSYEQYF. The CDR3 DNA sequence: TGTGCCAGCAGCTTCCCAGGGGAGGGAGGGCTGAGCTACGAGCAGTACTTC.